The rows below give T cell receptor beta chains drawn from one sample of a study of PD-L1 blockade in urothelial cancer. Libraries were prepared by immunoSEQ multiplex PCR; TCRdb keeps only in-frame clonotypes and omits some of them. This sample has tens of thousands of clones, with around 82% found just once. Specimen: PBMCs, collected around atezolizumab (anti-PD-L1) treatment. The receptors derive from a man in his fifties or sixties with urothelial cancer. Each CDR3 is given with its conserved first and last residue. Each record gives: J gene, clone size, V gene, D gene, CDR3 DNA, CDR3 protein. D genes are given only for firm matches. Some rows mark clone size as missing; the rest say once, few, many or name a class of expanded clone.

TRBJ2-7,-,TRBV28,-,TGTGCCAGCAGTCCTCATCTGCGGGCGCGATGGGAGCAGTACTTC,CASSPHLRARWEQYF
TRBJ1-1,-,TRBV4-1,TRBD1,TGCGCCAGCAGCGGGACAGGGAGTAAGGGCACTGAAGCTTTCTTT,CASSGTGSKGTEAFF
TRBJ1-2,-,TRBV2,-,TGTGCCAGCTCACTTCCCCCCTATGGCTACACCTTC,CASSLPPYGYTF
TRBJ2-3,-,TRBV18,-,TGTGCCAGCTCTGACGGGACATCTCCAGATACGCAGTATTTT,CASSDGTSPDTQYF
TRBJ2-5,few,TRBV6-5,-,TGTGCCAGCAGCCCTCCCGGGACACCAGAGACCCAGTACTTC,CASSPPGTPETQYF
TRBJ1-5,-,TRBV10-2,TRBD1,TGCGCCAGCAGTGAGTCGGACAGGGGGCCAGATCAGCCCCAGCATTTT,CASSESDRGPDQPQHF
TRBJ1-5,-,TRBV28,TRBD1,TGTGCCAGCAGTGGTCGGACAGGTCTTCAGCCCCAGCATTTT,CASSGRTGLQPQHF
TRBJ2-1,-,TRBV5-5,TRBD2,TGTGCCAGCAGCCTACCCCCGGGGGGGGCGTATAATGAGCAGTTCTTC,CASSLPPGGAYNEQFF
TRBJ2-7,few,TRBV10-3,TRBD1,TGTGCCATCAGAAGATCTTCGGGACAGGGTTTCCACGAGCAGTACTTC,CAIRRSSGQGFHEQYF
TRBJ2-1,-,TRBV5-1,TRBD2,TGCGCCAGCAGCTTGGCTAGCGGGGGAACGCAGTTCTTC,CASSLASGGTQFF
TRBJ2-3,-,TRBV25-1,-,TGTGCCAGCAGTGATGGGGCTCTGTATACGCAGTATTTT,CASSDGALYTQYF
TRBJ1-6,-,TRBV6-5,TRBD1,TGTGCCAGCAATAGCCCGGGACAGGGAAGGTCACCCCTCCACTTT,CASNSPGQGRSPLHF
TRBJ2-4,-,TRBV19,-,TGTGCCACGGGAACAGGGAGAGTCCTCGGCAAAAACATTCAGTACTTC,CATGTGRVLGKNIQYF
TRBJ2-3,-,TRBV6-1,TRBD2,TGTGCCAGCAGTGACCTCTTAGCGGGGGGCCTCGGAGATACGCAGTATTTT,CASSDLLAGGLGDTQYF
TRBJ1-5,-,TRBV21-1,-,TGTGCCAGCAGCACTAGGACAGGGTACAATCAGCCCCAGCATTTT,CASSTRTGYNQPQHF
TRBJ1-2,medium-sized,TRBV4-2,-,TGTGCCAGCAGCCAAGATGTGGCGGACTATGGCTACACCTTC,CASSQDVADYGYTF
TRBJ1-2,-,TRBV6-1,TRBD1,TGTGCCAGCAGTGAAGGGACAGGGGGGGGCTATGGCTACACCTTC,CASSEGTGGGYGYTF
TRBJ2-3,-,TRBV18,TRBD2,TGTGCCAGCCGGACTAGCGGGGAAGATACGCAGTATTTT,CASRTSGEDTQYF
TRBJ2-2,few,TRBV6-1,-,TGTGCCACCGACTTCTCTTACACCGGGGAGCTGTTTTTT,CATDFSYTGELFF
TRBJ2-3,once,TRBV5-1,TRBD2,TGCGCCAGCAGCGGGAGGGCCCCTAGCACAGATACGCAGTATTTT,CASSGRAPSTDTQYF
TRBJ2-2,-,TRBV6-1,TRBD1,TGTGCCAGCAGTGGACAGGGCTACACCGGGGAGCTGTTTTTT,CASSGQGYTGELFF
TRBJ1-4,-,TRBV2,-,TGTGCCAGCAGTGACTGGGGAGGGGAAAAACTGTTTTTT,CASSDWGGEKLFF
TRBJ2-5,-,TRBV7-9,TRBD2,TGTGCCAGCAGCCCAGGGACTAGCGGGGGTCTGGAGACCCAGTACTTC,CASSPGTSGGLETQYF
TRBJ2-3,-,TRBV7-6,TRBD1,TGTGCCAGCAGCCCCGGACAGGGGCCAGATACGCAGTATTTT,CASSPGQGPDTQYF
TRBJ2-1,-,TRBV6-6,-,TGTGCCAGCACCGGGGGGCCGTCCTCCTACAATGAGCAGTTCTTC,CASTGGPSSYNEQFF
TRBJ2-7,-,TRBV7-8,-,TGTGCCAGCAGCCACCTTGTAGCCATGGGCGAGCAGTACTTC,CASSHLVAMGEQYF
TRBJ1-6,-,TRBV19,TRBD1,TGTGCCAGTAGTTCTCCGGGACAGATCTATCCTAATTCACCCCTCCACTTT,CASSSPGQIYPNSPLHF
TRBJ1-1,-,TRBV6-1,-,TGTGCCAGCAGTGAAGGAGGGCTAGGGATCCCTGAAGCTTTCTTT,CASSEGGLGIPEAFF
TRBJ2-7,-,TRBV28,-,TGTGCCAGCAAGCGACGTGGGTACGAGCAGTACTTC,CASKRRGYEQYF
TRBJ2-7,-,TRBV28,TRBD1,TGTGCCAGCAGTTTCCGACAGGGATTCTACGAGCAGTACTTC,CASSFRQGFYEQYF
TRBJ1-2,-,TRBV9,-,TGTGCCAGCAGCGTTGCTGTCGGCTATGGCTACACCTTC,CASSVAVGYGYTF
TRBJ1-2,-,TRBV2,TRBD1,TGTGCCAGCAGGGGACAGGGTCAGGTCTATGGCTACACCTTC,CASRGQGQVYGYTF
TRBJ1-1,once,TRBV14,TRBD1,TGTGCCAGCAGCGCCCGGGAACAGGGGGCCGGCATGAACACTGAAGCTTTCTTT,CASSAREQGAGMNTEAFF
TRBJ1-2,-,TRBV15,TRBD1,TGTGCCACCAGCGAAGGGACAGGGGGCGGCTACACCTTC,CATSEGTGGGYTF
TRBJ1-4,-,TRBV10-3,-,TGTGCCATCAGTGAGTCGCGAGGGAATAATGAAAAACTGTTTTTT,CAISESRGNNEKLFF
TRBJ2-7,-,TRBV9,TRBD2,TGTGCCAGCAGCGCCGGGACTAGCTCCTACGAGCAGTACTTC,CASSAGTSSYEQYF
TRBJ1-1,-,TRBV19,-,TGTGCCAGTAGCCCGACAGCGAACACTGAAGCTTTCTTT,CASSPTANTEAFF
TRBJ2-3,-,TRBV7-9,TRBD1,TGTGCCAGCAGCTTACAGGACAGGGGGGGGCAGTATTTT,CASSLQDRGGQYF
TRBJ1-2,-,TRBV19,-,TGTGCCAGTAACCCCTTGGCCGGAGACTATGGCTACACCTTC,CASNPLAGDYGYTF
TRBJ1-2,-,TRBV5-4,TRBD1,TGTGCCAGCAGTCCAGGGGGTCGCAGCCCTAACTATGGCTACACCTTC,CASSPGGRSPNYGYTF
TRBJ2-7,-,TRBV2,TRBD1,TGTGCCAGCAGTGTATCGGGACAGGGAAGGATTTCGGACGAGCAGTACTTC,CASSVSGQGRISDEQYF
TRBJ1-4,-,TRBV9,TRBD1,TGTGCCAGCAGCGCGGAGACAGGGGCGTTTTCTAATGAAAAACTGTTTTTT,CASSAETGAFSNEKLFF
TRBJ2-2,-,TRBV5-1,-,TGCGCCAGCAGCTTGGAGGTAGCAGGGGCCGGGGAGCTGTTTTTT,CASSLEVAGAGELFF
TRBJ2-2,-,TRBV19,-,TGTGCCAGTAGTGCGGGGCCCGGGGAGCTGTTTTTT,CASSAGPGELFF
TRBJ2-1,-,TRBV10-2,TRBD2,TGCGCCAGCAGCTTACTAGCGGGGGGCAAGAATGAGCAGTTCTTC,CASSLLAGGKNEQFF
TRBJ2-2,-,TRBV19,-,TGTGCCAGTAGTACACAGGGATCGAGCACCGGGGAGCTGTTTTTT,CASSTQGSSTGELFF
TRBJ2-1,-,TRBV6-4,TRBD2,TGTGCCAGCAGTGACCCCTCCCGGGGGGGGTACAATGAGCAGTTCTTC,CASSDPSRGGYNEQFF
TRBJ2-3,few,TRBV30,TRBD2,TGTGCCTGGAGTGGCGGGGGGGGAGATACGCAGTATTTT,CAWSGGGGDTQYF
TRBJ2-5,-,TRBV5-4,-,TGTGCCAGCAGCTTGGCAGCGGTCCAAGAGACCCAGTACTTC,CASSLAAVQETQYF
TRBJ2-3,-,TRBV5-1,TRBD2,TGCGCCAGCAGCCCGAATAGCGGGGTTTCAGATACGCAGTATTTT,CASSPNSGVSDTQYF
TRBJ2-2,once,TRBV15,-,TGTGCCACCAGAACCGGGGCCGGGGAGCTGTTTTTT,CATRTGAGELFF
TRBJ2-3,-,TRBV19,TRBD2,TGTGCCAGTGGGGGGGAGGCGCAGTATTTT,CASGGEAQYF
TRBJ2-7,-,TRBV29-1,-,TGCAGCGTGATGGGGCCCGACTCCTACGAGCAGTACTTC,CSVMGPDSYEQYF
TRBJ1-2,-,TRBV28,-,TGTGCCAGCAGTTCCGGGATCTCTGGCTACACCTTC,CASSSGISGYTF
TRBJ1-1,-,TRBV6-6,TRBD1,TGTGCCAGCAGCGTACAGGGGATCTCTGAAGCTTTCTTT,CASSVQGISEAFF